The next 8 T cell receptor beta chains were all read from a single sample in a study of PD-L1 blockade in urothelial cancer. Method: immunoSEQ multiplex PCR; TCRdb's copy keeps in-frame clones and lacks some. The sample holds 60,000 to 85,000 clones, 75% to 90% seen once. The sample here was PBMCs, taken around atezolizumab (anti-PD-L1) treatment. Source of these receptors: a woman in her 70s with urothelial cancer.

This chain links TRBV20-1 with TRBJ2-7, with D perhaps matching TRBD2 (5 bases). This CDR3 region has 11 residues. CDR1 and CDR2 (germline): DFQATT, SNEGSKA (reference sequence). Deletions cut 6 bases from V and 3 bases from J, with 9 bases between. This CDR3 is CSAGINYEQYF. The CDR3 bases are TGCAGTGCCGGGATCAACTACGAGCAGTACTTC.

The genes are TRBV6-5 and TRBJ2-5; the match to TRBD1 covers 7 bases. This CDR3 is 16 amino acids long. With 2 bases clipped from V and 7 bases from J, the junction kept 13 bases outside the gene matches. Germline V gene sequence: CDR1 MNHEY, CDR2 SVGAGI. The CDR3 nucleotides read TGTGCCAGCAGTTACGGAATCGGACAGGACGCGCGGACCCAGTACTTC. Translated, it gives CASSYGIGQDARTQYF.

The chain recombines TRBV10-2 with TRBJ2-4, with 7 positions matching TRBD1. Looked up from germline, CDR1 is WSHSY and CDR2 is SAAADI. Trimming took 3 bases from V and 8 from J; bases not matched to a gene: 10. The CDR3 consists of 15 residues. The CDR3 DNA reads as TGCGCCAGCAGTGAATTAGGGGGCCTAGGTGACATTCAGTACTTC. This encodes CASSELGGLGDIQYF.

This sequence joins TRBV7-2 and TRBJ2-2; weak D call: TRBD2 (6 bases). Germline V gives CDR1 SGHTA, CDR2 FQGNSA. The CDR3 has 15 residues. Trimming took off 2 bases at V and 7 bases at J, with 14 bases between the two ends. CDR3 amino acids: CASSLRLGGNGELFF. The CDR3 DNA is TGTGCCAGCAGCTTAAGGCTCGGGGGAAACGGGGAGCTGTTTTTT.

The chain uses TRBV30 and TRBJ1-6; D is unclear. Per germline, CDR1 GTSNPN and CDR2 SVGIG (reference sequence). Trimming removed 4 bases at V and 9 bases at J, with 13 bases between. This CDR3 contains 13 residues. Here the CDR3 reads CAWTAVEGSPLHF. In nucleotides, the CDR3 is TGTGCCTGGACGGCGGTAGAGGGTTCACCCCTCCACTTT.

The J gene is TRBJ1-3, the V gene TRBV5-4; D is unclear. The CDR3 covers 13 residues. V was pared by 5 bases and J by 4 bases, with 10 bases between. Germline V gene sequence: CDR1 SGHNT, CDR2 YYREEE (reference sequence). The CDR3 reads CASSYSGGNTIYF. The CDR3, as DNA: TGTGCCAGCAGTTATTCGGGAGGAAACACCATATATTTT.

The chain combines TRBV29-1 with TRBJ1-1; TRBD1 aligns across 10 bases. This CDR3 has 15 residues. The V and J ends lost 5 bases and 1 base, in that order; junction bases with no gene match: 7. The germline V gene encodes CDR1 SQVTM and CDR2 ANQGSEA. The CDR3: CSVLQWTGGNTEAFF. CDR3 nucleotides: TGCAGCGTTCTACAGTGGACAGGGGGGAACACTGAAGCTTTCTTT.

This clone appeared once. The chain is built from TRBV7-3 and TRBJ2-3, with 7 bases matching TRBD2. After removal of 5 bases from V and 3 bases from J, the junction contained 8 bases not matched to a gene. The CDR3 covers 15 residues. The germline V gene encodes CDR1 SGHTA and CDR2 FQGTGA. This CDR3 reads CASSPGRGGTDTQYF. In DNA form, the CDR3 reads TGTGCCAGCAGCCCTGGGCGGGGAGGGACAGATACGCAGTATTTT. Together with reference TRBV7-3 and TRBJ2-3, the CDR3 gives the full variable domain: GAGVSQTPSNKVTEKGKYVELRCDPISGHTALYWYRQSLGQGPEFLIYFQGTGAADDSGLPNDRFFAVRPEGSVSTLKIQRTERGDSAVYLCASSPGRGGTDTQYFGPGTRLTVL.